Listed below are T cell receptor beta chains from one sample, sequenced in a study of cytomegalovirus exposure and HLA in healthy donors. Libraries were prepared by immunoSEQ multiplex PCR; TCRdb keeps only in-frame clonotypes and omits some of them. Of more than 95,000 clones listed, over 9% are singletons. What was sequenced was PBMCs. These receptors all stem from a man in his forties in good health and CMV-seropositive. The CDR3 runs from the conserved cysteine through the conserved F or W. A D gene is named only where the DNA matches it firmly. Clone size, where shown, is once, few, many, or a class for clones that have expanded.

len,j_gene,abundance,d_gene,v_gene,CDR3aa,CDR3nt
17,TRBJ2-5,few,TRBD2,TRBV12-5,CASGLAPRSGRGETQYF,TGTGCTAGTGGTTTGGCCCCCCGGAGCGGGAGAGGCGAGACCCAGTACTTC
14,TRBJ2-5,.,.,TRBV7-6,CASSPTINQETQYF,TGTGCCAGCAGCCCTACTATAAACCAAGAGACCCAGTACTTC
13,TRBJ2-7,few,.,TRBV5-6,CASSPGLSYEQYF,TGTGCCAGCAGCCCAGGCCTCTCCTACGAGCAGTACTTC
12,TRBJ1-1,.,.,TRBV7-3,CAISSLNTEAFF,TGTGCTATAAGTAGCCTGAACACTGAAGCTTTCTTT
14,TRBJ2-3,few,TRBD2,TRBV29-1,CSARGGRLTDTQYF,TGCAGCGCCCGGGGGGGGCGCCTCACAGATACGCAGTATTTT
15,TRBJ2-7,few,TRBD1,TRBV6-5,CASSYSGQGGDEQYF,TGTGCCAGCAGTTACTCCGGACAGGGGGGTGACGAGCAGTACTTC
14,TRBJ1-4,few,.,TRBV19,CASSSRREGEKLFF,TGTGCCAGTAGTTCCCGGAGGGAGGGAGAAAAACTGTTTTTT
14,TRBJ1-2,few,.,TRBV6-6,CASSTLGGGYGYTF,TGTGCCAGCAGCACACTAGGGGGGGGCTATGGCTACACCTTC
11,TRBJ2-5,.,.,TRBV28,CASSIGPAQYF,TGTGCCAGCAGTATTGGTCCGGCCCAGTACTTC
17,TRBJ2-5,.,.,TRBV4-1,CASSQGPNVLAEETQYF,TGCGCCAGCAGCCAGGGCCCGAACGTTCTAGCCGAGGAGACCCAGTACTTC
15,TRBJ2-7,.,.,TRBV30,CAWNVKLRAWYEQYF,TGTGCCTGGAATGTTAAGCTACGTGCTTGGTACGAGCAGTACTTC
14,TRBJ1-1,.,TRBD1,TRBV11-1,CASSFGQGNTEAFF,TGTGCCAGCAGCTTCGGACAGGGAAACACTGAAGCTTTCTTT
13,TRBJ1-1,few,.,TRBV5-6,CAHRSGEPDEAFF,TGTGCCCACCGGAGTGGGGAGCCCGATGAAGCTTTCTTT
12,TRBJ1-2,.,TRBD1,TRBV11-1,CASSFDRGGYTF,TGTGCCAGCAGCTTTGACAGGGGTGGCTACACCTTC
16,TRBJ2-7,few,TRBD2,TRBV11-1,CASSSTSGLAAYEQYF,TGTGCCAGCAGCTCCACTAGCGGCCTTGCAGCCTACGAGCAGTACTTC
12,TRBJ2-5,.,TRBD1,TRBV9,CASSDGQATQYF,TGTGCCAGCAGCGACGGACAGGCGACCCAGTACTTC
14,TRBJ2-5,.,.,TRBV2,CASSEFLARETQYF,TGTGCCAGCAGCGAGTTTTTGGCCAGGGAGACCCAGTACTTC
15,TRBJ2-1,few,.,TRBV7-2,CASSLVGITYNEQFF,TGTGCCAGCAGCTTAGTCGGGATCACCTACAATGAGCAGTTCTTC
17,TRBJ2-1,.,TRBD2,TRBV7-9,CASSSRTGREVANEQFF,TGTGCCAGCAGCTCCCGGACGGGGCGGGAGGTGGCAAATGAGCAGTTCTTC
13,TRBJ2-3,.,.,TRBV5-1,CASTIPGTDTQYF,TGCGCCAGCACGATACCGGGCACAGATACGCAGTATTTT
16,TRBJ1-2,.,.,TRBV6-1,CASSEARGIANYGYTF,TGTGCCAGCAGTGAAGCGCGCGGGATAGCTAACTATGGCTACACCTTC
12,TRBJ2-4,.,.,TRBV7-9,CASSLPRGIQYF,TGTGCCAGCAGCTTACCAAGGGGGATTCAGTACTTC
15,TRBJ2-7,few,TRBD1,TRBV29-1,CSVNHRDRPSYEQYF,TGCAGCGTGAACCATCGGGACAGGCCTTCCTACGAGCAGTACTTC
12,TRBJ2-1,.,.,TRBV4-1,CASSPPGYEQFF,TGCGCCAGCAGCCCGCCAGGGTATGAGCAGTTCTTC
16,TRBJ2-5,.,TRBD2,TRBV15,CATSRDLGTSGIGRYF,TGTGCCACCAGCAGGGATCTCGGGACTAGCGGGATCGGGAGATACTTC
14,TRBJ1-1,.,.,TRBV6-5,CASSYRGLNTEAFF,TGTGCCAGCAGTTACCGGGGATTGAACACTGAAGCTTTCTTT
13,TRBJ1-1,few,TRBD1,TRBV29-1,CSAKTGGGTEAFF,TGCAGCGCCAAAACAGGGGGTGGGACTGAAGCTTTCTTT
16,TRBJ2-2,.,.,TRBV6-5,CASSYGRRPNTGELFF,TGTGCCAGCAGTTACGGTAGGAGACCGAACACCGGGGAGCTGTTTTTT
14,TRBJ2-2,.,.,TRBV7-9,CASRGAIAPGELFF,TGTGCCAGCCGGGGGGCTATCGCGCCCGGGGAGCTGTTTTTT
12,TRBJ1-1,few,.,TRBV4-3,CASSLADTEAFF,TGCGCCAGCAGCCTGGCTGACACTGAAGCTTTCTTT
18,TRBJ1-5,few,.,TRBV7-2,CASSLGDTGRYSNQPQHF,TGTGCCAGCAGCTTGGGGGACACCGGCCGTTATAGCAATCAGCCCCAGCATTTT
14,TRBJ1-1,.,.,TRBV7-9,CASSLAGFGTEAFF,TGTGCCAGCAGCTTAGCCGGTTTCGGGACTGAAGCTTTCTTT
17,TRBJ2-6,.,.,TRBV4-2,CASSQGDIPSGANVLTF,TGTGCCAGCAGCCAAGGGGACATACCCTCCGGGGCCAACGTCCTGACTTTC
16,TRBJ1-5,many,TRBD1,TRBV19,CASSIDRPRGDQPQHF,TGTGCCAGTAGTATAGATCGGCCCAGGGGGGATCAGCCCCAGCATTTT
17,TRBJ2-3,few,TRBD2,TRBV19,CASPRLAGVRVTDTQYF,TGTGCCAGCCCTCGTCTAGCGGGAGTTAGAGTGACAGATACGCAGTATTTT
15,TRBJ2-7,.,TRBD1,TRBV6-1,CASSGGTGGSYEQYF,TGTGCCAGCAGTGGGGGGACAGGGGGCTCCTACGAGCAGTACTTC
12,TRBJ1-1,few,.,TRBV5-1,CASSLGSGEAFF,TGCGCCAGCAGCTTGGGTAGCGGCGAGGCTTTCTTT
16,TRBJ1-5,few,.,TRBV11-3,CASSPRAGQQLQPQHF,TGTGCCAGCAGCCCCCGGGCGGGGCAACAACTTCAGCCCCAGCATTTT
15,TRBJ1-4,.,TRBD1,TRBV13,CASSKGQGFGEKLFF,TGTGCCAGCAGCAAGGGACAGGGGTTTGGTGAAAAACTGTTTTTT
15,TRBJ1-3,.,.,TRBV7-3,CASSLTTGGGNTIYF,TGTGCCAGCAGCTTAACGACGGGAGGAGGAAACACCATATATTTT
14,TRBJ2-7,few,TRBD2,TRBV2,CASSGLAGAYEQYF,TGTGCCAGCAGTGGACTAGCGGGAGCCTACGAGCAGTACTTC
13,TRBJ1-1,.,.,TRBV6-4,CASSMTGNTEAFF,TGTGCCAGCAGTATGACAGGGAACACTGAAGCTTTCTTT
17,TRBJ2-1,.,TRBD2,TRBV6-1,CASSQDLTSGRNNEQFF,TGTGCCAGCAGTCAAGACCTAACTAGCGGGAGAAATAATGAGCAGTTCTTC
14,TRBJ2-5,few,TRBD2,TRBV29-1,CSVLAVAGDGAQYF,TGCAGCGTCCTCGCGGTAGCGGGTGATGGGGCCCAGTACTTC
14,TRBJ2-5,few,TRBD1,TRBV10-3,CAISAATGEETQYF,TGTGCCATCAGTGCTGCAACAGGGGAAGAGACCCAGTACTTC
15,TRBJ2-7,few,.,TRBV28,CASSFMDQAGYEQYF,TGTGCCAGCAGTTTCATGGACCAGGCGGGCTACGAGCAGTACTTC
18,TRBJ2-1,.,TRBD2,TRBV4-1,CASSQEGGTSGRFGEQFF,TGCGCCAGCAGCCAAGAGGGTGGGACTAGCGGGAGGTTCGGCGAGCAGTTCTTC
14,TRBJ1-1,.,.,TRBV5-1,CASSVSLSGTEAFF,TGCGCCAGCAGCGTCTCCCTCTCGGGCACTGAAGCTTTCTTT
11,TRBJ2-7,.,.,TRBV19,CATKSNWEQYF,TGTGCCACTAAATCAAACTGGGAGCAGTACTTC
14,TRBJ2-1,.,.,TRBV7-2,CASSRRSGWNEQFF,TGTGCCAGCAGTCGACGTTCAGGGTGGAATGAGCAGTTCTTC
15,TRBJ2-5,.,.,TRBV5-1,CASSLTPRGQETQYF,TGCGCCAGCAGCTTAACGCCCAGGGGACAAGAGACCCAGTACTTC
15,TRBJ2-2,.,.,TRBV5-1,CASSFGGSNTGELFF,TGCGCCAGCAGCTTTGGCGGATCGAACACCGGGGAGCTGTTTTTT
15,TRBJ2-5,.,TRBD2,TRBV5-8,CASSLPGRGGETQYF,TGTGCCAGCAGCTTGCCCGGGAGGGGGGGAGAGACCCAGTACTTC